The 16 T cell receptor beta chains below were found in one sample sequenced in a study of monozygotic twins with inflammatory bowel disease. TCRdb reworked the 5' RACE reads into one entry per CDR3 protein, no DNA. Its clone listing holds nearly 450,000 distinct CDR3 sequences. The sample consisted of blood. Receptor source: a human donor with ulcerative colitis or Crohn's disease, or a healthy co-twin of an affected twin (not recorded which).

J is TRBJ2-1 and V is TRBV28; TCRdb's assignment of TRBD2 cannot be checked, as there is no DNA. The CDR3 spans 13 residues. Germline V lookup: CDR1 MDHEN, CDR2 SYDVKM. The CDR3 here is CASLSGSYNEQFF.

The J gene is TRBJ2-1, the V gene TRBV20-1; TCRdb's D call, TRBD2, is unchecked because there is no DNA. This CDR3 has 17 amino acids. The germline gives CDR1 DFQATT, CDR2 SNEGSKA (reference sequence). The CDR3 is CSASLRRSGSSYNEQFF.

The chain recombines TRBV4-1 with TRBJ2-5; lacking DNA, the TRBD1 call made by TCRdb goes unchecked. The CDR3 consists of 17 residues. Germline V gene data show CDR1 as MGHRA and CDR2 as YSYEKL. CDR3 in amino acids: CASSLVPDGSEQETQYF.

The CDR3 sequence: CASSQGQAGELFF. V and J are TRBV4-2 and TRBJ2-2. The CDR3 length is 13 residues. The V gene's germline CDR1 is LGHNA and CDR2 YNFKEQ.

The genes are TRBV10-3 and TRBJ2-3; TCRdb outputs TRBD2, but without DNA this stays unchecked. CDR3 length: 14 residues. Per the germline V gene, CDR1 is ENHRY and CDR2 is SYGVKD. CDR3 in amino acids: CAIGTRVSTDTQYF.

The V and J genes are TRBV7-3 and TRBJ2-2; TCRdb outputs TRBD2, but without DNA this stays unchecked. There are 16 residues in the CDR3. Looked up from germline, CDR1 is SGHTA and CDR2 is FQGTGA. CDR3 sequence reads: CASSTTRGGITGELFF.

V is TRBV7-2 and J is TRBJ2-1; there is no DNA to check the TCRdb D call of TRBD1. The CDR3 totals 15 residues. Per germline, CDR1 SGHTA and CDR2 FQGNSA. CDR3 protein: CASSLEQGGLYEQFF.

This chain connects TRBV11-1 to TRBJ2-5; TCRdb returns TRBD1, unconfirmable since there is no DNA. Germline V gene lookup returns CDR1 SGHAT and CDR2 FQDESV (reference sequence). The CDR3 runs to 19 residues. CDR3 residues: CASSSPNPSRQGSQETQYF. The full variable domain, its missing parts supplied by reference TRBV11-1 and TRBJ2-5, is EAEVAQSPRYKITEKSQAVAFWCDPISGHATLYWYRQILGQGPELLVQFQDESVVDDSQLPKDRFSAERLKGVDSTLKIQPAELGDSAMYLCASSSPNPSRQGSQETQYFGPGTRLLVL.

V usage is TRBV5-5 and J usage is TRBJ2-2; TCRdb reports TRBD2, a call that lacks DNA to check it against. Germline V gives CDR1 SGHKS, CDR2 YYEKEE (reference sequence). The CDR3 sequence is 15 residues long. The CDR3: CASSFLPSGAGELFF.

The chain recombines TRBV27 with TRBJ2-7. Germline V gene lookup returns CDR1 MNHEY and CDR2 SMNVEV (reference sequence). The CDR3 sequence is 13 residues long. CDR3 sequence reads: CASSLTTGMEQYF.

V usage is TRBV4-1 and J usage is TRBJ2-5; TCRdb's D call of TRBD2 is untestable without DNA. CDR1 and CDR2 from the germline V gene are MGHRA and YSYEKL. The CDR3 covers 16 residues. CDR3 amino acids: CASSQVERGGLETQYF.

The rearrangement joins TRBV14 to TRBJ2-1. This CDR3 comprises 15 residues. The germline CDR1 and CDR2 sequences are SGHDN and FVKESK. The CDR3 loop is CASSHYSETYNEQFF.

This rearrangement joins TRBV29-1 to TRBJ2-7; the D gene TCRdb calls, TRBD1, cannot be checked with no DNA. Germline V lookup: CDR1 SQVTM, CDR2 ANQGSEA. CDR3 size: 13 residues. The CDR3 region is CSVYRGQPREQYF.

The J gene is TRBJ2-5, the V gene TRBV5-1; TCRdb's D gene call, TRBD1, goes unchecked for lack of DNA. Germline CDR1 reads SGHRS; CDR2 reads YFSETQ. This CDR3 region has 14 residues. The CDR3 loop is CASSLVAGEETQYF.

This chain links TRBV19 with TRBJ2-5; TCRdb's D call, TRBD1, is unchecked because there is no DNA. There are 15 residues in the CDR3. Germline V gene sequence: CDR1 LNHDA, CDR2 SQIVND (reference sequence). Here the CDR3 reads CASSIQGAAQETQYF.

The V call is TRBV12-3 or TRBV12-4, the J call TRBJ1-2; no DNA is available, so the TRBD1 call from TCRdb remains unchecked. CDR3 length: 12 amino acids. The CDR3 sequence: CACQSGSYGYTF.